Shown below are 28 T cell receptor beta chains from a single sample sequenced in a study of STAT5B mutations in CD4+ large granular lymphocyte leukemia. Measured with immunoSEQ multiplex PCR; TCRdb has only the in-frame clones, and not every one. Of around 43,000 clones detected, roughly 85% appear once; the ten largest clones hold less than 3%. The specimen sequenced was CD4+ T cells from blood buffy coats. These receptor sequences come from a human donor in good health.

The chain employs TRBV4-2 and TRBJ2-7; D call uncertain. This CDR3 has 14 residues. Germline-derived CDR1 and CDR2 are LGHNA and YNFKEQ. With 4 bases removed from V and 1 base from J, the gap between germline ends came to 11 bases. In nucleotides, the CDR3 is TGTGCCAGCAGCCGAGGTACAATATCCTACGAGCAGTACTTC. This encodes CASSRGTISYEQYF.

V and J are TRBV5-6 and TRBJ2-6; 12 positions agree with TRBD2. Trimming took 5 bases from V and 1 from J; bases not matched to a gene: 4. Per the germline V gene, CDR1 is SGHDT and CDR2 is YYEEEE. CDR3 length: 17 amino acids. The CDR3 here is CASRRTSGISGANVLTF. The DNA of the CDR3 is TGTGCCAGCAGAAGGACTAGCGGGATATCTGGGGCCAACGTCCTGACTTTC.

A remark on this clone: The identical CDR3 is also encoded by other nucleotide sequences in the sample. The chain combines TRBV11-3 with TRBJ2-2; no firm D call. Trimming removed 3 bases from V and 6 bases from J, with 5 bases in between. The CDR3 spans 12 residues. Germline V gene data show CDR1 as SGHNT and CDR2 as YENEEA. The CDR3 spells CASSFQSGELFF. CDR3 DNA sequence: TGTGCCAGCAGCTTTCAATCCGGGGAGCTGTTTTTT. Full variable domain (outside the CDR3, taken from reference TRBV11-3 and TRBJ2-2): EAGVVQSPRYKIIEKKQPVAFWCNPISGHNTLYWYLQNLGQGPELLIRYENEEAVDDSQLPKDRFSAERLKGVDSTLKIQPAELGDSAVYLCASSFQSGELFFGEGSRLTVL.

The V and J genes are TRBV28 and TRBJ2-7; TRBD1 might be the D (5 bases). This CDR3 region has 13 residues. Germline V gene lookup returns CDR1 MDHEN and CDR2 SYDVKM. V lost 7 bases and J 3 bases, leaving 13 bases between the germline ends. This CDR3 reads CASTQNRIYEQYF. CDR3 DNA: TGTGCCAGCACCCAGAACAGGATCTACGAGCAGTACTTC.

V usage is TRBV2 and J usage is TRBJ2-1; 11 bases align to TRBD2. Trimming at V came to 6 bases and at J to 4 bases, leaving 5 bases not matched to a gene. CDR1 is SNHLY and CDR2 is FYNNEI in the germline V gene. This CDR3 region has 15 residues. CDR3 bases: TGTGCCAGCAGCTCCGGGACTAGCGGTTACAATGAGCAGTTCTTC. Translated, it gives CASSSGTSGYNEQFF.

The chain carries TRBV10-3 and TRBJ1-4, with D maybe TRBD1 (5 bases). The ends were cut back, 4 bases at V and 3 bases at J, with 12 bases in the middle. The CDR3 loop spans 15 amino acids. Looked up from germline, CDR1 is ENHRY and CDR2 is SYGVKD. The DNA for the CDR3 is TGTGCCATCAGTGGGAGACAGTCGGCTAATGAAAAACTGTTTTTT. This translates into CAISGRQSANEKLFF.

This chain uses TRBV6-5 with TRBJ1-3, with D tentatively TRBD1 (5 bases). The CDR3 spans 15 residues. In germline, CDR1 is MNHEY, CDR2 SVGAGI. V dropped 0 bases and J dropped 2 bases, with 8 bases sitting between them. The CDR3 nucleotides are TGTGCCAGCAGTTACTCCCGGGACCCTGGAAACACCATATATTTT. It is translated as CASSYSRDPGNTIYF.

This chain joins TRBV23-1 and TRBJ2-5; no firm D call. TRBV23-1 is an ORF; its function is uncertain. Trimming shortened V by 8 bases and J by 1 base, and 11 bases separated the two germline ends. The length of the CDR3 is 13 residues. The CDR3: CASEPLPQETQYF. CDR3 in DNA: TGCGCCAGCGAGCCTCTCCCCCAAGAGACCCAGTACTTC.

The chain joins TRBV6-5 to TRBJ1-2; 8 bases agree with TRBD1. V dropped 0 bases and J dropped 5; count of bases not matched to a gene: 8. This CDR3 has 16 residues. The germline CDR1 and CDR2 sequences are MNHEY and SVGAGI. DNA of the CDR3: TGTGCCAGCAGTTACTCGAGAACAGGGGGAGGGTATGGCTACACCTTC. As protein: CASSYSRTGGGYGYTF.

The chain joins TRBV5-1 to TRBJ2-3; D is undetermined. The germline V and J ends were trimmed by 3 bases and 2 bases, with 16 bases remaining between them. Germline CDR1 reads SGHRS; CDR2 reads YFSETQ. The CDR3 length is 16 residues. CDR3 region: CASSSGRAFSTDTQYF. The CDR3 DNA sequence: TGCGCCAGCAGCTCAGGACGAGCCTTCTCCACAGATACGCAGTATTTT.

The genes are TRBV4-1 and TRBJ2-3; 9 positions match TRBD2. CDR1 is MGHRA, CDR2 YSYEKL, per germline. V was clipped by 3 bases and J by 2 bases; unmatched bases: 6. The CDR3 extends over 16 amino acids. CDR3 amino acids: CASSHLGLANTDTQYF. Here the CDR3 DNA reads TGCGCCAGCAGCCACTTAGGACTAGCGAACACAGATACGCAGTATTTT.

V and J are TRBV29-1 and TRBJ1-2, with D perhaps TRBD1 (6 bases). V was shortened by 5 bases and J by 2 bases, with 12 bases between the two germline ends. Germline V gene data show CDR1 as SQVTM and CDR2 as ANQGSEA. This CDR3 has 13 residues. This chain's CDR3 is CSVSRTVNYGYTF. CDR3 coding DNA: TGCAGCGTTTCCCGGACAGTCAACTATGGCTACACCTTC.

The chain joins TRBV7-9 to TRBJ2-4; weak D call: TRBD2 (6 bases). CDR3 size: 16 residues. The germline gives CDR1 SEHNR, CDR2 FQNEAQ (reference sequence). V was pared by 1 base and J by 0 bases, with 10 bases between. The CDR3 sequence: CASSLGGGLAKNIQYF. CDR3 DNA sequence: TGTGCCAGCAGCTTAGGTGGGGGACTAGCCAAAAACATTCAGTACTTC.

The chain carries TRBV19 and TRBJ2-1; 10 bases align to TRBD2. J lost 7 bases, V lost 7 bases, and 16 bases had no gene match. Germline assignment: CDR1 LNHDA and CDR2 SQIVND (reference sequence). This CDR3 is built from 17 residues. For the CDR3, the DNA is TGTGCCAGTACCCGCCCAATAGGGAGCGGGAGGGATAATGAGCAGTTCTTC. As protein: CASTRPIGSGRDNEQFF.

This chain uses TRBV4-1 with TRBJ1-2; D is uncertain. This CDR3 comprises 12 residues. V was trimmed by 0 bases and J by 5 bases, leaving 4 bases between them. Germline V CDR1 and CDR2: MGHRA, YSYEKL. CDR3 amino acids: CASSQDNYGYTF. CDR3 coding DNA: TGCGCCAGCAGCCAAGATAATTATGGCTACACCTTC.

The chain carries TRBV7-6 and TRBJ2-1, with TRBD1 as a possible D gene (5 bases). Trimming pared 1 base from V and 4 bases from J, leaving 20 bases between. The CDR3 has 18 amino acids. Germline assignment: CDR1 SGHVS and CDR2 FNYEAQ. The CDR3 nucleotides read TGTGCCAGCAGCTTAGATCCCCTGGTTAAGGGGCCTTACAATGAGCAGTTCTTC. Translated, it gives CASSLDPLVKGPYNEQFF.

About this clone: The final CDR3 position lacks the conserved phenylalanine or tryptophan, pointing to a likely read error. This chain uses TRBV28 with TRBJ1-1; D is unresolved. V lost 6 bases and J lost 0, with 8 bases in between. The CDR3 sequence is 13 residues long. Germline-derived CDR1 and CDR2 are MDHEN and SYDVKM. The CDR3 DNA follows: TGTGCCAGCAGCGCAGGATTGAACACTGAAGCTTTCCTT. Encoded protein: CASSAGLNTEAFL.

This clone was seen only once. The V gene is TRBV4-1, the J gene TRBJ1-1; D not certain. V was clipped by 0 bases and J by 1 base, with 15 bases between them. The CDR3 extends over 17 amino acids. Per germline, CDR1 MGHRA and CDR2 YSYEKL. CDR3 DNA sequence: TGCGCCAGCAGCCAAGATCTCTATTCGGCAGAGAACACTGAAGCTTTCTTT. Encoded protein: CASSQDLYSAENTEAFF.

The rearrangement links TRBV7-2 to TRBJ1-4, with D possibly matching TRBD1 (5 bases). In germline, CDR1 is SGHTA, CDR2 FQGNSA. The length of the CDR3 is 16 residues. The V gene lost 5 bases and the J gene lost 0 bases, with 13 bases spanning the gap. DNA for the CDR3: TGTGCCAGCAGCCGATACACGACAGCAACTAATGAAAAACTGTTTTTT. This sequence encodes CASSRYTTATNEKLFF.

V and J are TRBV5-1 and TRBJ2-5; D gene uncertain. The ends were cut back, 6 bases at V and 1 base at J, with 10 bases in the middle. Per germline, CDR1 SGHRS and CDR2 YFSETQ. This CDR3 contains 13 residues. CDR3 in DNA: TGCGCCAGCACCTCAACTCCCCAAGAGACCCAGTACTTC. Encoded protein: CASTSTPQETQYF. Complete variable domain (other parts from reference TRBV5-1 and TRBJ2-5): KAGVTQTPRYLIKTRGQQVTLSCSPISGHRSVSWYQQTPGQGLQFLFEYFSETQRNKGNFPGRFSGRQFSNSRSEMNVSTLELGDSALYLCASTSTPQETQYFGPGTRLLVL.

This clone has a single count. The J gene is TRBJ2-4, the V gene TRBV11-2, with D possibly matching TRBD2 (7 bases). The germline V and J ends were trimmed by 1 base and 6 bases, with 10 bases remaining between them. The germline V gene encodes CDR1 SGHAT and CDR2 FQNNGV. This CDR3 spans 14 amino acids. Here the CDR3 reads CASSLGGGGNIQYF. Written as DNA, the CDR3 is TGTGCCAGCAGCTTAGGAGGGGGGGGAAACATTCAGTACTTC.

A few counts support this clone. J is TRBJ2-2 and V is TRBV19; tentatively, D is TRBD2 (5 bases). Trimming cost V 1 base and J 4 bases, with 7 bases left between them. CDR3 size: 14 residues. Germline V gene sequence: CDR1 LNHDA, CDR2 SQIVND (reference sequence). This chain's CDR3 is CASSIGGGTGELFF. CDR3 sequence (DNA): TGTGCCAGTAGTATAGGAGGAGGCACCGGGGAGCTGTTTTTT.

The CDR3 region has the DNA TGTGCCAGCAGCCAAGATAATACTGGCTACACCGACTCTAATGAAAAACTGTTTTTT. Translation gives CASSQDNTGYTDSNEKLFF. The chain has TRBV14 and TRBJ1-4, with D unclear. CDR1 and CDR2 from the germline V gene are SGHDN and FVKESK. The length of the CDR3 is 19 residues. V was pared by 0 bases and J by 3 bases, with 20 bases between.

The V gene is TRBV19, the J gene TRBJ2-2; 7 nucleotides line up with TRBD1. The CDR3 is 17 residues long. Looked up from germline, CDR1 is LNHDA and CDR2 is SQIVND (reference sequence). J gave up 2 bases and V 4 bases, and 10 bases lay outside the gene matches. The CDR3, as DNA: TGTGCCAGTAGTACGAATCCGGGACAGATAAACACCGGGGAGCTGTTTTTT. Protein sequence: CASSTNPGQINTGELFF.

The chain carries TRBV2 and TRBJ2-1; possibly TRBD2 for D (6 bases). V lost 6 bases to trimming and J lost 5 bases, with 14 bases between them. The CDR3 spans 14 residues. Germline V gene data show CDR1 as SNHLY and CDR2 as FYNNEI. The chain's CDR3 is CASRGPGLNNEQFF. The CDR3 nucleotides read TGTGCCAGCAGAGGACCGGGACTTAACAATGAGCAGTTCTTC.

CDR3 coding DNA: TGCAGCGTTGAACGCGACAGGGGGAACGAGCAGTACTTC. Translation: CSVERDRGNEQYF. The V call is TRBV29-1, the J call TRBJ2-7; TRBD1 matches at 9 bases. CDR3 length: 13 amino acids. Germline V lookup: CDR1 SQVTM, CDR2 ANQGSEA. V lost 2 bases and J lost 5; bases outside the gene matches: 4.

This clone was picked up a small number of times. J is TRBJ1-5 and V is TRBV7-8; D is unclear. CDR3 length: 16 residues. Trimming took 1 base from V and 3 from J, leaving 13 bases between them. The germline V gene encodes CDR1 SGHVS and CDR2 FQNEAQ. CDR3 region: CASSLDRRSPNQPQHF. The CDR3 nucleotides read TGTGCCAGCAGCTTAGATCGGCGCAGTCCCAATCAGCCCCAGCATTTT.

The gene calls are TRBV9 and TRBJ2-2; tentatively, D is TRBD2 (5 bases). The CDR3 covers 16 residues. The V gene's germline CDR1 is SGDLS and CDR2 YYNGEE. V was shortened by 0 bases and J by 0 bases, with 9 bases between the two germline ends. The CDR3 DNA follows: TGTGCCAGCAGCGTAGTCCCAGCGGCGAACACCGGGGAGCTGTTTTTT. Its protein product is CASSVVPAANTGELFF.